The present T cell receptor beta chain was sequenced within a study of technical replicates of blood from several donors. Sequenced by immunoSEQ multiplex PCR; TCRdb stores in-frame clones only, minus some. The sample gives 75,000 to 95,000 clones, about 94% of which show up once; 0.2% to 0.3% is in the top ten. This CDR3 is built from 15 residues. V lost 0 bases and J lost 0, with 9 bases in between. CDR1 and CDR2 from the germline V gene are SGHKS and YYEKEE (reference sequence). The chain links TRBV5-5 to TRBJ1-2; D unclear. The receptor's source is a human donor in good health. The sequenced material came from T cells isolated from PBMCs. For the CDR3, the DNA is TGTGCCAGCAGCTTGGGGAGGAATTCTAACTATGGCTACACCTTC. It translates to CASSLGRNSNYGYTF. Based on the CDR3 plus reference TRBV5-5 and TRBJ1-2, the full variable domain is DAGVTQSPTHLIKTRGQQVTLRCSPISGHKSVSWYQQVLGQGPQFIFQYYEKEERGRGNFPDRFSARQFPNYSSELNVNALLLGDSALYLCASSLGRNSNYGYTFGSGTRLTVV.